Listed here are 22 T cell receptor beta chains from one sample, sequenced in a study of T cell responses to AZD1222 COVID-19 vaccine. The method was immunoSEQ multiplex PCR; TCRdb's version includes in-frame clones alone and lacks a portion of them. The sample yields over 130,000 clones, about 95% seen once. This sample comprised peripheral blood, obtained on day 0 of AZD1222 vaccination. The receptors come from an adult in good health.

The rearrangement links TRBV4-1 to TRBJ1-1, with D tentatively TRBD1 (5 bases). The CDR3 loop spans 17 amino acids. Germline assignment: CDR1 MGHRA and CDR2 YSYEKL. Trimming cost V 3 bases and J 0 bases, with 17 bases left between them. The CDR3: CASSQKVPGTMNTEAFF. The DNA for the CDR3 is TGCGCCAGCAGCCAGAAAGTGCCCGGGACGATGAACACTGAAGCTTTCTTT.

V is TRBV6-5 and J is TRBJ2-3; TRBD2 aligns across 7 bases. The V gene end was trimmed by 9 bases and the J gene end by 0 bases; junction bases not matched to a gene: 6. The CDR3 extends over 14 amino acids. CDR1 and CDR2 from the germline V gene are MNHEY and SVGAGI. The CDR3: CASNQRGSTDTQYF. The DNA for the CDR3 is TGTGCCAGTAACCAGCGGGGCAGCACAGATACGCAGTATTTT.

The rearrangement links TRBV7-2 to TRBJ1-1; TRBD1 matches 7 bases. Germline V gene data show CDR1 as SGHTA and CDR2 as FQGNSA. The length of the CDR3 is 16 residues. Trimming at V came to 3 bases and at J to 0 bases, leaving 7 bases not matched to a gene. CDR3 in amino acids: CASSFGQALMNTEAFF. DNA for the CDR3: TGTGCCAGCAGCTTTGGACAGGCGCTTATGAACACTGAAGCTTTCTTT. Using reference TRBV7-2 and TRBJ1-1 for the parts outside the CDR3, the full variable domain is GAGVSQSPSNKVTEKGKDVELRCDPISGHTALYWYRQSLGQGLEFLIYFQGNSAPDKSGLPSDRFSAERTGGSVSTLTIQRTQQEDSAVYLCASSFGQALMNTEAFFGQGTRLTVV.

The gene calls are TRBV4-2 and TRBJ2-1; perhaps D is TRBD1 or TRBD2 (5 bases each). This CDR3 is built from 14 residues. Trimming took off 1 base at V and 6 bases at J, with 10 bases between the two ends. Germline V gene lookup returns CDR1 LGHNA and CDR2 YNFKEQ. CDR3 sequence (DNA): TGTGCCAGCAGCCAAGTTGGGGGTTCCAATGAGCAGTTCTTC. This codes for CASSQVGGSNEQFF.

This chain joins TRBV6-2 or TRBV6-3 and TRBJ1-5, with D perhaps matching TRBD1 (5 bases). CDR3 length: 16 amino acids. Deletions cut 4 bases from V and 0 bases from J, with 13 bases between. Germline V gene sequence: CDR1 MNHEY, CDR2 SVGEGT. The CDR3 reads CASSSHRQLSNQPQHF. CDR3 nucleotides: TGTGCCAGCAGTTCTCACCGACAGCTTAGCAATCAGCCCCAGCATTTT.

V and J are TRBV11-2 and TRBJ2-7; TRBD1 or TRBD2 may be the D gene (6 bases each). Germline CDR1 and CDR2: SGHAT and FQNNGV. The V and J ends lost 2 bases and 6 bases respectively, with 11 bases between them. CDR3 size: 13 residues. Written as DNA, the CDR3 is TGTGCCAGCAGCTTAACCGAGGGGGGCGAGCAGTACGTC. This codes for CASSLTEGGEQYV.

This chain uses TRBV28 with TRBJ1-5, with D perhaps TRBD1 (5 bases). The germline V gene encodes CDR1 MDHEN and CDR2 SYDVKM. This CDR3 has 14 residues. V lost 5 bases, J lost 4 bases, and 12 bases lay in between. DNA of the CDR3: TGTGCCAGCAGTATCGGGACTTTAAATCAGCCCCAGCATTTT. This codes for CASSIGTLNQPQHF. Drawing the rest from reference TRBV28 and TRBJ1-5, the complete variable domain is DVKVTQSSRYLVKRTGEKVFLECVQDMDHENMFWYRQDPGLGLRLIYFSYDVKMKEKGDIPEGYSVSREKKERFSLILESASTNQTSMYLCASSIGTLNQPQHFGDGTRLSIL.

The chain has TRBV10-3 and TRBJ1-2; perhaps TRBD1 as D (5 bases). The CDR3 loop spans 14 amino acids. Germline assignment: CDR1 ENHRY and CDR2 SYGVKD. The V gene lost 0 bases and the J gene lost 6 bases, with 11 bases spanning the gap. CDR3: CAISESGGDDGYTF. The CDR3 DNA sequence: TGTGCCATCAGTGAGTCGGGAGGGGATGATGGCTACACCTTC.

The rearrangement joins TRBV5-4 to TRBJ1-6; 7 bases fit TRBD1. This CDR3 has 17 residues. Germline values: CDR1 SGHNT, CDR2 YYREEE (reference sequence). Unmatched junction bases numbered 6, after V lost 3 bases and J lost 0 bases. The CDR3 sequence is CASSSDRTGSYNSPLHF. DNA of the CDR3: TGTGCCAGCAGCTCGGACAGGACTGGCTCCTATAATTCACCCCTCCACTTT. The full variable domain, in which reference TRBV5-4 and TRBJ1-6 provide the parts outside the CDR3, is ETGVTQSPTHLIKTRGQQVTLRCSSQSGHNTVSWYQQALGQGPQFIFQYYREEENGRGNFPPRFSGLQFPNYSSELNVNALELDDSALYLCASSSDRTGSYNSPLHFGNGTRLTVT.

This chain links TRBV5-4 with TRBJ1-2; TRBD1 agrees at 11 bases. The V gene end was trimmed by 4 bases and the J gene end by 8 bases; junction bases not matched to a gene: 10. The CDR3 length is 15 residues. Per germline, CDR1 SGHNT and CDR2 YYREEE (reference sequence). DNA for the CDR3: TGTGCCAGCAGCCTTAAAGGACAGGGGGCGCAAGGCTACACCTTC. Its translation: CASSLKGQGAQGYTF.

The chain links TRBV7-9 to TRBJ2-7; D gene unclear. The CDR3 is 15 amino acids. Per germline, CDR1 SEHNR and CDR2 FQNEAQ (reference sequence). Trimming pared 6 bases from V and 0 bases from J, leaving 15 bases between. CDR3 DNA sequence: TGTGCCAGCAGTCGGGTCCGAGAGAGCTCCTACGAGCAGTACGTC. Protein sequence: CASSRVRESSYEQYV.

The chain links TRBV6-5 to TRBJ1-3, with D unclear. This CDR3 is 14 amino acids long. From germline, CDR1 is MNHEY and CDR2 SVGAGI. Deletions cut 7 bases from V and 1 base from J, with 11 bases between. DNA of the CDR3: TGTGCCAGCACCCTAGGAATATCTGGAAACACCATATATTTT. It yields the protein CASTLGISGNTIYF.

The genes are TRBV10-2 and TRBJ1-1; no clear D. Deletions cut 3 bases from V and 8 bases from J, with 10 bases between. The V gene's germline CDR1 is WSHSY and CDR2 SAAADI. This CDR3 comprises 12 residues. The CDR3 sequence: CASSEWVSEAFF. Written as DNA, the CDR3 is TGCGCCAGCAGTGAATGGGTAAGCGAAGCTTTCTTT.

The rearrangement links TRBV4-3 to TRBJ1-6; tentative D call: TRBD1 (5 bases). Germline assignment: CDR1 LGHNA and CDR2 YSLEER. V was shortened by 0 bases and J by 0 bases, with 21 bases between the two germline ends. The CDR3 spans 21 residues. The CDR3 loop is CASSQDPPDFGASSYNSPLHF. The DNA of the CDR3 is TGCGCCAGCAGCCAAGATCCTCCGGATTTTGGGGCCAGCTCCTATAATTCACCCCTCCACTTT.

The chain has TRBV15 and TRBJ2-1; 7 bases align to TRBD1. Germline CDR1 reads LNHNV; CDR2 reads YYDKDF (reference sequence). V was pared by 5 bases and J by 5 bases, with 6 bases of the junction left unmatched. The CDR3 has 14 residues. The CDR3 DNA sequence: TGTGCCACCAGCTCCTTGACAGGGCACAATGAGCAGTTCTTC. Its translation is CATSSLTGHNEQFF.

The V and J genes are TRBV27 and TRBJ1-1; 9 nucleotides agree with TRBD1. Trimming at V came to 6 bases and at J to 4 bases, leaving 15 bases not matched to a gene. This CDR3 comprises 17 residues. Per germline, CDR1 MNHEY and CDR2 SMNVEV (reference sequence). Here the CDR3 reads CASSRGTGMVWGTEAFF. The CDR3 DNA sequence: TGTGCCAGCAGCCGTGGGACAGGGATGGTTTGGGGCACTGAAGCTTTCTTT.

The chain couples TRBV19 to TRBJ2-2, with 7 bases identical to TRBD2. The CDR3 loop spans 17 amino acids. V shed 3 bases and J 5 bases; nucleotides not matched to a gene: 12. Germline values: CDR1 LNHDA, CDR2 SQIVND (reference sequence). CDR3 residues: CASSMGRGAILTGELFF. CDR3 DNA sequence: TGTGCCAGTAGTATGGGGAGGGGCGCGATCCTAACCGGGGAGCTGTTTTTT.

The chain combines TRBV11-1 with TRBJ2-2; no definite D call. CDR3 length: 12 amino acids. The V gene's germline CDR1 is SGHAT and CDR2 FQDESV (reference sequence). Trimming removed 2 bases from V and 8 bases from J, with 6 bases in between. The chain's CDR3 is CASSLWAGELFF. CDR3 bases: TGTGCCAGCAGCTTATGGGCAGGGGAGCTGTTTTTT.

The chain has TRBV6-4 and TRBJ2-7, with TRBD2 identical over 7 bases. The CDR3 has 14 residues. Germline CDR1 and CDR2: MRHNA and SNTAGT. V shed 3 bases and J 5 bases; nucleotides not matched to a gene: 7. The CDR3 bases are TGTGCCAGCAGTGATAGGGGAGGGAGTAACGAGCAGTACGTC. Amino acid sequence: CASSDRGGSNEQYV.

V is TRBV28 and J is TRBJ1-1; D is undetermined. Trimming took off 6 bases at V and 6 bases at J, with 8 bases between the two ends. The CDR3 extends over 11 amino acids. Germline assignment: CDR1 MDHEN and CDR2 SYDVKM. The CDR3 loop is CASRSGAEAFF. The CDR3 bases are TGTGCCAGCAGGTCGGGCGCTGAAGCTTTCTTT. Drawing the rest from reference TRBV28 and TRBJ1-1, the complete variable domain is DVKVTQSSRYLVKRTGEKVFLECVQDMDHENMFWYRQDPGLGLRLIYFSYDVKMKEKGDIPEGYSVSREKKERFSLILESASTNQTSMYLCASRSGAEAFFGQGTRLTVV.

The V gene is TRBV14, the J gene TRBJ2-2; TRBD2 agrees at 7 bases. This CDR3 has 14 residues. The germline V gene encodes CDR1 SGHDN and CDR2 FVKESK. Unmatched junction bases numbered 3, after V lost 6 bases and J lost 2 bases. The CDR3 DNA follows: TGTGCCAGCAGACCTAGCGGAAACACCGGGGAGCTGTTTTTT. Translation gives CASRPSGNTGELFF.

The chain carries TRBV11-2 and TRBJ1-4; a possible D gene is TRBD1 (5 bases). Germline CDR1 is SGHAT and CDR2 is FQNNGV. V gave up 1 base and J gave up 8 bases, with 14 bases separating them. The CDR3 is 15 residues long. The chain's CDR3 is CASSLVSGTAEKLFF. The CDR3 DNA reads TGTGCCAGCAGCTTAGTATCAGGGACGGCGGAAAAACTGTTTTTT.